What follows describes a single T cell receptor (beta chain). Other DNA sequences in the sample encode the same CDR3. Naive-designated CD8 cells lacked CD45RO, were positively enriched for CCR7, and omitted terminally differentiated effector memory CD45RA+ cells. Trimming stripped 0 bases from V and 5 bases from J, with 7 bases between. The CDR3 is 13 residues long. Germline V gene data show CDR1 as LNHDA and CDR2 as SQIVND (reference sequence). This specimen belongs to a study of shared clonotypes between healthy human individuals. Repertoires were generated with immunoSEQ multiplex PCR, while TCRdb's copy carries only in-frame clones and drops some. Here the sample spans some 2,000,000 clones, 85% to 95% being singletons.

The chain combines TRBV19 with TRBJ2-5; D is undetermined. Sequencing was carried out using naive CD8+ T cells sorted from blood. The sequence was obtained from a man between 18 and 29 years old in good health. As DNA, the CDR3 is TGTGCCAGTAGTATAGATCCTGAGGAGACCCAGTACTTC. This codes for CASSIDPEETQYF.